This TCR beta chain is from a study of blood T cell repertoires in COVID-19. The V gene's germline CDR1 is KGHSH and CDR2 LQKENI. The CDR3 loop spans 14 amino acids. V gave up 3 bases and J gave up 1 base, with 8 bases separating them. Clones were read by immunoSEQ multiplex PCR, and TCRdb kept only the in-frame ones, dropping some. The sample shows 91,000 or so clones, around 90% of them seen only once. This chain connects TRBV18 to TRBJ2-3, with D unclear. This TCR was sampled from a woman aged 50 to 60 in a cohort sampled during active COVID-19. The material sequenced was peripheral blood. Written as DNA, the CDR3 is TGTGCCAGCTCACCTCCTCCGGGCACAGATACGCAGTATTTT. This gives the protein CASSPPPGTDTQYF. Based on the CDR3 plus reference TRBV18 and TRBJ2-3, the full variable domain is NAGVMQNPRHLVRRRGQEARLRCSPMKGHSHVYWYRQLPEEGLKFMVYLQKENIIDESGMPKERFSAEFPKEGPSILRIQQVVRGDSAAYFCASSPPPGTDTQYFGPGTRLTVL.